Listed below are T cell receptor beta chains from one sample, sequenced in a study of OX40 agonist ivuxolimab in advanced cancers. TCRdb's table, derived via immunoSEQ multiplex PCR, lists solely in-frame clones and lacks some. The sample lists 50,000 or so clones, roughly 84% occurring once. The specimen comprised CD4+ or CD8+ T cells sorted from blood, sampled in a trial of the OX40 agonist ivuxolimab. The receptor source for this set is an adult with an advanced solid tumor such as melanoma, head and neck, liver or kidney cancer. Each CDR3 is given with its conserved first and last residue. The order of the fields is J gene, V gene, clone size, CDR3 length, D gene, CDR3 DNA, CDR3 protein. D genes are given only for firm matches. Expanded clones are given a class, and other clones once, few, many or no size at all.

>TRBJ1-6|TRBV19|-|13|-
TGTGCCAGTAGTATAACGGGGCACTCACCCCTCCACTTT
CASSITGHSPLHF
>TRBJ1-1|TRBV5-1|-|13|-
TGCGCCAGCAGGCAGAATCCTGACACTGAAGCTTTCTTT
CASRQNPDTEAFF
>TRBJ1-5|TRBV28|-|13|-
TGTGCCAGCAGTAGTGACAGGTTCGTGCCCCAGCATTTT
CASSSDRFVPQHF
>TRBJ2-6|TRBV5-1|-|17|-
TGCGCCAGCAGCTTCGTCCGAGGTGCCTCTGGGGCCAACGTCCTGACTTTC
CASSFVRGASGANVLTF
>TRBJ2-1|TRBV7-2|-|14|-
TGTGCCAGCAGCCCCCCTGGGAAGATCGGTGAGCAGTTCTTC
CASSPPGKIGEQFF
>TRBJ2-1|TRBV6-5|-|14|TRBD2
TGTGCCAGCAGTAACGCCGGGGGAGGGAATGAGCAGTTCTTC
CASSNAGGGNEQFF
>TRBJ1-1|TRBV19|-|15|-
TGTGCCAGTAGTACTCTAGAGAACAGGGCCCGTGAAGCTTTCTTT
CASSTLENRAREAFF
>TRBJ2-3|TRBV29-1|-|15|TRBD2
TGCAGCGTTGAAGATCTGCGGGGGACCACAGATACGCAGTATTTT
CSVEDLRGTTDTQYF
>TRBJ1-5|TRBV28|few|17|TRBD1
TGTGCCAGCGGGTCGGTCCAGGGGGTTACTAGCAATCAGCCCCAGCATTTT
CASGSVQGVTSNQPQHF
>TRBJ2-1|TRBV27|-|16|TRBD2
TGTGCCAGCAGTTTGTCACTAGCGGCCCTCGGGAATGAGCAGTTCTTC
CASSLSLAALGNEQFF
>TRBJ2-7|TRBV4-1|-|16|-
TGCGCCAGCAGCCCCCAGACTACTCTGACCCCCTACGAGCAGTACTTC
CASSPQTTLTPYEQYF
>TRBJ1-4|TRBV7-2|-|12|-
TGTGCCAGCAGCTCCAACAGGGAAAAACTGTTTTTT
CASSSNREKLFF
>TRBJ1-4|TRBV28|few|15|-
TGTGCCAGCAGTTTATCAGGCGGTACGATTGGAAAACTGTTTTTT
CASSLSGGTIGKLFF
>TRBJ2-2|TRBV15|-|18|-
TGTGCCACCAGCAGGTGGACAGTCACAACATCCCACACCGGGGAGCTGTTTTTT
CATSRWTVTTSHTGELFF
>TRBJ2-7|TRBV11-3|few|14|-
TGTGCCAGCAGTATCCTCTACAGGTCCTACGAGCAGTACTTC
CASSILYRSYEQYF
>TRBJ1-3|TRBV28|-|13|-
TGTGCCAGCACCCGGGGCTCGAGTAACACCATATATTTT
CASTRGSSNTIYF
>TRBJ1-6|TRBV4-1|-|16|-
TGCGCCAGCAGCCGCCCACAGGTGGGGTCTAATTCACCCCTCCACTTT
CASSRPQVGSNSPLHF
>TRBJ2-5|TRBV19|-|16|TRBD1
TGTGCCAGTGGTATAGTCCCGGGACAGGGAAAAGAGACCCAGTACTTC
CASGIVPGQGKETQYF
>TRBJ2-7|TRBV28|-|15|TRBD1
TGTGCCAGCAGAAAAACTCGGACAGGGACCTACGAGCAGTACTTC
CASRKTRTGTYEQYF
>TRBJ1-2|TRBV19|-|15|-
TGTGCCAGTAGTAGGGAAATAACAGGGATCTATGGCTACACCTTC
CASSREITGIYGYTF
>TRBJ2-2|TRBV7-8|-|14|-
TGTGCCAGCAGCTTATTGGAGACGGACGGGGAGCTGTTTTTT
CASSLLETDGELFF
>TRBJ2-5|TRBV5-6|-|14|-
TGTGCCAGCAGCCCCCGAACACCCAAAGAGACCCAGTACTTC
CASSPRTPKETQYF
>TRBJ2-7|TRBV7-9|-|14|-
TGTGCCAGCAGCCTGGACCGCGTCTCCTACGAGCAGTACTTC
CASSLDRVSYEQYF
>TRBJ2-2|TRBV28|-|18|TRBD2
TGTGCCAGCAGTCCGACTAGCGGGAGGGCCACGGACACCGGGGAGCTGTTTTTT
CASSPTSGRATDTGELFF
>TRBJ2-7|TRBV5-5|-|17|-
TGTGCCAGCAGCTTGGGAGCCGGGACATCAAACCTCTACGAGCAGTACTTC
CASSLGAGTSNLYEQYF
>TRBJ2-7|TRBV5-1|-|15|TRBD1
TGCGCCAGCAGCTTGGGGACAGGGGCTTTCTACGAGCAGTACTTC
CASSLGTGAFYEQYF
>TRBJ1-4|TRBV4-2|-|16|-
TGTGCCAGCAGCCAAGATGGGACCCAGGGCAATGAAAAACTGTTTTTT
CASSQDGTQGNEKLFF
>TRBJ2-7|TRBV6-1|-|18|-
TGTGCCAGCAGTGAAGGGACCTTCACATATAATTACTCCTACGAGCAGTACTTC
CASSEGTFTYNYSYEQYF